This TCR beta chain derives from a study of cytomegalovirus exposure and HLA in healthy donors. The PCR had 60 Vbeta and 13 Jbeta primers. Some clones are missing from TCRdb's copy, which holds only in-frame ones; the method was immunoSEQ multiplex PCR. This table has some 100,000 clones, more than 70% appearing once. CDR1 SGHNT and CDR2 YYREEE come from the germline V gene (reference sequence). V was trimmed by 0 bases and J by 6 bases, leaving 15 bases between them. CDR3 size: 15 residues. The sequencing input was PBMCs. The J gene is TRBJ2-5, the V gene TRBV5-4; possibly TRBD1 for D (5 bases). The clonotype was recovered from a man aged 25 to 40 in good health and CMV-seronegative. CDR3 nucleotide sequence: TGTGCCAGCAGCTTGGAAGGGGCAGGACGAAAGACCCAGTACTTC. Its protein is CASSLEGAGRKTQYF.